This T cell receptor beta chain is from a study of T cell responses to AZD1222 COVID-19 vaccine. Whole-study context: Recipients boosted at about 4 weeks or about 12 weeks are pooled. Study-wide results and caveats: Repertoire sampling occurred only after the peak T cell response. The donors showed a predominance of white British ancestry and of females, with possible underestimation of clonal diversity. There were vaccine-associated CD4 TCRs across spike, dominant at 160-218 and 743-854.

The V and J ends lost 5 bases and 2 bases respectively, with 16 bases between them. The CDR3 extends over 16 amino acids. Germline V lookup: CDR1 LGHDT, CDR2 YNNKEL (reference sequence). TCRdb keeps only in-frame clones here, not all; method: immunoSEQ multiplex PCR. The profile shows some 160,000 clones, approximately 90% of them singletons. As concerns this clone: Antigen specificity is unknown.

V and J are TRBV3-1 (or the pseudogene TRBV3-2) and TRBJ1-3, with D perhaps TRBD1 (5 bases). The sequence derives from an adult in good health. The sequencing here drew on peripheral blood, taken on day 0 of AZD1222 vaccination. CDR3 DNA sequence: TGTGCCAGCAGCTCGTATTCAGGGAAGCCTGGAAACACCATATATTTT. Protein product: CASSSYSGKPGNTIYF.